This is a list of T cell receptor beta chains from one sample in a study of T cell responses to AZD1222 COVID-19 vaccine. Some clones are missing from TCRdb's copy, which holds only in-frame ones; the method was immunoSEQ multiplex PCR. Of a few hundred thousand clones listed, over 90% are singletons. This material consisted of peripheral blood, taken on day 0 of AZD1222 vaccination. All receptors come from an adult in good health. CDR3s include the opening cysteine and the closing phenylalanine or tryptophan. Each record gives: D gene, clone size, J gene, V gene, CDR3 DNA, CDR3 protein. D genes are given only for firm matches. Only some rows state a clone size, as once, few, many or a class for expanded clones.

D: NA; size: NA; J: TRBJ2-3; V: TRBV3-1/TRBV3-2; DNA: TGTGCCAGCAGCCAACGGGACCCTAGCACAGATACGCAGTATTTT; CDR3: CASSQRDPSTDTQYF
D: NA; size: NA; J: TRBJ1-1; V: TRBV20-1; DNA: TGCAGTGCTAGTAGGCAGGGCACTGAAGCTTTCTTT; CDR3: CSASRQGTEAFF
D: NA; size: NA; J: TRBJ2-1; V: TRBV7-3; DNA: TGTGCCAGCAGCCTACAGGGGGGGACTAGCAGTTTCAGTGAGCAGTTCTTC; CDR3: CASSLQGGTSSFSEQFF
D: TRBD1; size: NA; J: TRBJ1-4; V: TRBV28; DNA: TGTGCCAGCAGTTTCGGACAGGGTTGGGAAAAACTGTTTTTT; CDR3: CASSFGQGWEKLFF
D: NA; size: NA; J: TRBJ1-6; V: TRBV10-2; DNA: TGCGCCAGCAGTGCGGGGGTTAACTCACCCCTCCACTTT; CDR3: CASSAGVNSPLHF
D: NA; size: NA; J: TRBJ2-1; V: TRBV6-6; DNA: TGTGCCAGCAGGAGGAACAGCTACAATGAGCAGTTCTTC; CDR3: CASRRNSYNEQFF
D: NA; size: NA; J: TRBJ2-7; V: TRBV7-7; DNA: TGTGCTAGCAGCTTAGTTCCCCCAGACTCAGGAGAAGACTACGAGCAGTACTTC; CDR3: CASSLVPPDSGEDYEQYF
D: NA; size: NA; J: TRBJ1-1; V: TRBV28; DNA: TGTGCCAGCAGTTCCTCCCCCACTGAAGCTTTCTTT; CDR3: CASSSSPTEAFF
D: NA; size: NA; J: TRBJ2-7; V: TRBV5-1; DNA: TGCGCCAGCAGCCGGACCTCCTACGAGCAGTACTTC; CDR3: CASSRTSYEQYF
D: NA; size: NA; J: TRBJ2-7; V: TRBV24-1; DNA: TGTGCCACCAGTGATCCCGGGACCCCAACCTACGAGCAGTACTTC; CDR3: CATSDPGTPTYEQYF
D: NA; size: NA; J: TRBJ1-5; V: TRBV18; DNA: TGTGCCAGCTCACCGGGACTTGCCAATCAGCCCCAGCATTTT; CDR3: CASSPGLANQPQHF
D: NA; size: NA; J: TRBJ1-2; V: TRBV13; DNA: TGTGCCAGCAGCTTAGGCACTAACTATGGCTACACCTTC; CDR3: CASSLGTNYGYTF
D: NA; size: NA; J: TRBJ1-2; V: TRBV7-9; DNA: TGTGCCAGCAGCTTTGGAAAATTCGGGACGGATAACTATGGCTACACCTTC; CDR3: CASSFGKFGTDNYGYTF
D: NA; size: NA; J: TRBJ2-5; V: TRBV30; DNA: TGTGCCTGGAGTCTTCTACTAGCCGAGACCCAGTACTTC; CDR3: CAWSLLLAETQYF
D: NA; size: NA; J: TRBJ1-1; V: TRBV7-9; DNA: TGTGCCAGCAGCTCCAGCCGGGCGGGGAACACTGAAGCTTTCTTT; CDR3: CASSSSRAGNTEAFF
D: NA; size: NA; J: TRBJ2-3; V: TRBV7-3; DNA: TGTGCCAGCAGCTTACCCACGACAGTCCTCACAGATACGCAGTATTTT; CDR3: CASSLPTTVLTDTQYF
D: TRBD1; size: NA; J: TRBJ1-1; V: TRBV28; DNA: TGTGCCAGCAGCCCGGGGGACAGGAGGGGAACTGAAGCTTTCTTT; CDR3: CASSPGDRRGTEAFF
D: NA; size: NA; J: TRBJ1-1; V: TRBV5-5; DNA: TGTGCCAGCAGCTGGCGGACATCGAACACTGAAGCTTTCTTT; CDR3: CASSWRTSNTEAFF
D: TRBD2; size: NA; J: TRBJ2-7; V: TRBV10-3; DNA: TGTGCCATCAGACCGGGACTAGCGGGAGGAGGAAATTCCTACGAGCAGTACTTC; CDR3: CAIRPGLAGGGNSYEQYF
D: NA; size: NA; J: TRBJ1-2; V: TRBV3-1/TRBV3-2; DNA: TGTGCCAGCAGCCAAGATTGGGCCATTGGTGGCTACACCTTC; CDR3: CASSQDWAIGGYTF
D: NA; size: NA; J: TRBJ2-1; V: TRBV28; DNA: TGTGCCAGCAGTTTCAGAGGGTACTACAATGAGCAGTTCTTC; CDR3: CASSFRGYYNEQFF
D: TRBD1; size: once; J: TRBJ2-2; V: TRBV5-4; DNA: TGTGCCAGCAGCCGACAGGGTCGAGGCGCCGGGGAGCTGTTTTTT; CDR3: CASSRQGRGAGELFF
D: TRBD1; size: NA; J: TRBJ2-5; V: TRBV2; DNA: TGTGCCAGCAGGGGACAGGGGGCTTGGGAGACCCAGTACTTC; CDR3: CASRGQGAWETQYF
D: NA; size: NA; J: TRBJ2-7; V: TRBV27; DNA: TGTGCCAGCAGCTTTTCAGGGAGGTCCTACGAGCAGTACTTC; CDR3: CASSFSGRSYEQYF
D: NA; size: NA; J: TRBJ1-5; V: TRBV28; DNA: TGTGCCAGCAGCGACCACAGGGACAGCAATCAGCCCCAGCATTTT; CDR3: CASSDHRDSNQPQHF
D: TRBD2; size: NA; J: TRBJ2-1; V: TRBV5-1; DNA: TGCGCCAGCAGCTTTACTAGCGGCACGGGCTACAATGAGCAGTTCTTC; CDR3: CASSFTSGTGYNEQFF
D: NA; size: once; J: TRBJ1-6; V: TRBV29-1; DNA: TGCAGCGTCCGGACAGATTATAATTCACCCCTCCACTTT; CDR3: CSVRTDYNSPLHF
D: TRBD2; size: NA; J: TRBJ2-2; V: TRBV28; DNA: TGTGCCAGCAGTCCTAGCGGGAGTGGGAACACCGGGGAGCTGTTTTTT; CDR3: CASSPSGSGNTGELFF
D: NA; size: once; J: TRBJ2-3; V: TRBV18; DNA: TGTGCCAGCTCACCTTCGAATACGCAGTATTTT; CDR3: CASSPSNTQYF
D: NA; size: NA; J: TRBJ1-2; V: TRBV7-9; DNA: TGTGCCAGCACCCCTGACAGCTTCTACAACTATGGCTACACCTTC; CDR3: CASTPDSFYNYGYTF
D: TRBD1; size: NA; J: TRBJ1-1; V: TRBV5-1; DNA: TGCGCCAGCAGCCAAACAGGGGGCAACACTGAAGCTTTCTTT; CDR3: CASSQTGGNTEAFF
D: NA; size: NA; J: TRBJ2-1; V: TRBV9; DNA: TGTGCCAGCAGCGTAGAGGCTGGTTCGTACAATGAGCAGTTCTTC; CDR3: CASSVEAGSYNEQFF
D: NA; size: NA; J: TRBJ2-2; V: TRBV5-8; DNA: TGTGCCAGCAGCTTGATGCGCGGGGAGCTGTTTTTT; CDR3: CASSLMRGELFF
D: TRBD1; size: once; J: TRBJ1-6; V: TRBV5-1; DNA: TGCGCCACCTCACAGGGGACTAATTCACCCCTCCACTTT; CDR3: CATSQGTNSPLHF
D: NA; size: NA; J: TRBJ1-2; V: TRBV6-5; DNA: TGTGCCAGCAGTAACCAACCAGGGGTAGACTATGGCTACACCTTC; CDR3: CASSNQPGVDYGYTF
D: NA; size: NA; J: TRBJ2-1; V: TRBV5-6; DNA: TGTGCCAGCAGCTCACAGGGTCATGAGCAGTTCTTC; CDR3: CASSSQGHEQFF
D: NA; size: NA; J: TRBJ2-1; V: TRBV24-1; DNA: TGTGCCACCAGTGAGACCAGGGACTTCTCCTACAATGAGCAGTTCTTC; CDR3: CATSETRDFSYNEQFF
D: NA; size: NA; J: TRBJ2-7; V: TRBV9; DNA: TGTGCCAGCAGCGTAGCTACCGGTTTGTCCTACGAGCAGTACTTC; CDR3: CASSVATGLSYEQYF
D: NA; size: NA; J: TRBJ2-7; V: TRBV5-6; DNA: TGTGCCAGCAGCTTTACCCCGTCTGTATTAGACTTC; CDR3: CASSFTPSVLDF
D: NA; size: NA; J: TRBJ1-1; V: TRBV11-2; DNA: TGTGCCACCAAACTGAACACTGAAGCTTTCTTT; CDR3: CATKLNTEAFF
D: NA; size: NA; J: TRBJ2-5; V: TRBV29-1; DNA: TGCAGCGTTGTAGTTCGACAAGAAGAGACCCAGTACTTC; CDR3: CSVVVRQEETQYF
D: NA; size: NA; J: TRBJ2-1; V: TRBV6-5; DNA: TGTGCCAGCAGTTACTCAACTAGAGCGGAGCAGTTCTTC; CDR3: CASSYSTRAEQFF
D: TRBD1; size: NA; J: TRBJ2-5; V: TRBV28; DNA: TGTGCCAGCAGTGTCGACAGGGGAAGGGAGACCCAGTACTTC; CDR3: CASSVDRGRETQYF
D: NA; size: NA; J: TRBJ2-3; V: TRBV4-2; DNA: TGTGCCAGCAGCCACCGCACAGATACGCAGTATTTT; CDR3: CASSHRTDTQYF
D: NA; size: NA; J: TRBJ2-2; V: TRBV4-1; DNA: TGCGCCAGCAGCCAAGGGGTGGCGGAGACCGGGGAGCTGTTTTTT; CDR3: CASSQGVAETGELFF
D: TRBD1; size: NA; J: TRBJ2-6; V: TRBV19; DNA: TGTGCCAGTAGTACCTGGACAGGGCGGACTGGGGCCAACGTCCTGACTTTC; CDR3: CASSTWTGRTGANVLTF
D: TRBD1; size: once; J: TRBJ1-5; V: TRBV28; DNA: TGTGCCAGCTTTAGGGGGCGAAATAATCAGCCCCAGCATTTT; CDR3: CASFRGRNNQPQHF
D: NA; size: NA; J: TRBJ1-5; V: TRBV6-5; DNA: TGTGCCAGCAGTTACCAGCGGGGGCCCGAACAGCCCCAGCATTTT; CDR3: CASSYQRGPEQPQHF
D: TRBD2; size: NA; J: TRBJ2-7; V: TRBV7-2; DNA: TGTGCCAGCTCCCAACTAGCGGCGTCCGAGCAGTACTTC; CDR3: CASSQLAASEQYF
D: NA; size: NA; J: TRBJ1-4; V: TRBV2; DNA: TGTGCCAGCAGCAGTCCAACAACTAATGAAAAACTGTTTTTT; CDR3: CASSSPTTNEKLFF
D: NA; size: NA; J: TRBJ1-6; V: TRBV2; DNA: TGTGCCAGCAGTGAAGAAAGGGGAGATAATTCACCCCTCCACTTT; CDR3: CASSEERGDNSPLHF
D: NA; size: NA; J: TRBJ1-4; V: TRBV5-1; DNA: TGCGCCAGCAGCAGAGGGGAGGCGAATGAAAAACTGTTTTTT; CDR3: CASSRGEANEKLFF
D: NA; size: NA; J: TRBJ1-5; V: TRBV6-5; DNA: TGTGCCAGCAGCAGGACAGAACATAGCAATCAGCCCCAGCATTTT; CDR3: CASSRTEHSNQPQHF
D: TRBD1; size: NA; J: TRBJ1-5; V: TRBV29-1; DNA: TGCAGCGTTGTGGGACAGGGGATCACTTTCTGTCATCAGCCCCAGCATTTT; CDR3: CSVVGQGITFCHQPQHF
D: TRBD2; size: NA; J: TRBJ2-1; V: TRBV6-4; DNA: TGTGCCAGCAGTGACTCAGCGGGGGGGTACAATGAGCAGTTCTTC; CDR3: CASSDSAGGYNEQFF